This T cell receptor beta chain is drawn from a study of blood T cells in healthy people across ages. Notes on this clonotype: The target antigen is unknown.

PBMCs were isolated at a quantity of at least 6.5 million per sample. Study observations and caveats: The recorded TCR beta diversity per million T cells decreased in a roughly linear manner with age.

A sample-barcoded 5' primer and a J-beta primer mix were used in a second PCR of roughly 7 to 12 cycles. Each CDR3 protein is one row after TCRdb ran MiXCR on the 5' RACE reads. The data hold fewer than 900,000 distinct CDR3 sequences, with 45% to 50% observed a single time. Sequencing was performed on blood. This receptor was identified in an older woman in good health.

The CDR3 DNA reads as TGTGCCAGCAGTTACCCGAGGGGTACTAGCACAGATACGCAGTATTTT. Amino acid sequence: CASSYPRGTSTDTQYF. The chain employs TRBV6-6 and TRBJ2-3; either TRBD1 or TRBD2 may fit D (5 bases each). The CDR3 extends over 16 amino acids. Germline CDR1 is MNHNY and CDR2 is SVGAGI (reference sequence). Deletions cut 2 bases from V and 0 bases from J, with 12 bases between.